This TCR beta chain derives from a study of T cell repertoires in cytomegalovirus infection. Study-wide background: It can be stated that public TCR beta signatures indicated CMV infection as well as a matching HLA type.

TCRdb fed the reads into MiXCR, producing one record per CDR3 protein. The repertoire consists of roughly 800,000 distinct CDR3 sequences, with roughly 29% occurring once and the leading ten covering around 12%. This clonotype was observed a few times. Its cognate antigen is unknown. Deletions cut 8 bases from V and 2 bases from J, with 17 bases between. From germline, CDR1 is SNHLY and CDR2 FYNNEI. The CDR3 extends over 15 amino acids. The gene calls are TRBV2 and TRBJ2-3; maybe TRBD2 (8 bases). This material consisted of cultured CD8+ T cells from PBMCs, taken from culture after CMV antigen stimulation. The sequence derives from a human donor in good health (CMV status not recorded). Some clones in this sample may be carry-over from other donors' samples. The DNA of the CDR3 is TGTGCCAGCCCGGGGGGGACAGAGACCACAGATACGCAGTATTTT. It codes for CASPGGTETTDTQYF.